This TCR beta chain was documented in a study of T cells after yellow fever vaccination (dated by TCRdb to about 2019). Study-wide context: The SMART-Seq v4 Ultra Low Input RNA kit was used to prepare libraries from fractions with low cell numbers. To follow T-cell clones before and after both primary and booster YFV17D yellow fever vaccination, bulk TCR alpha and beta repertoires underwent longitudinal sequencing. Two healthy male donors, one aged 18 to 30 and one aged 30 to 40 years, were included in the cohort. Blood was drawn at multiple timepoints before and after primary and secondary immunization, with bulk PBMC replicates and cell subsets isolated.

The paper as a whole reports these results and caveats: Most clones expanded after primary vaccination were re-detected after the booster (almost 98% of CD4 and about nine tenths of CD8), suggesting broad memory maintenance. Compared with the primary T-cell response, the secondary T-cell response was faster but weaker, reaching its peak on day 5 rather than on day 15. A small fraction of clonotypes appeared in both the CD4 and CD8 compartments, likely as a result of convergent recombination. Because only two donors were included in the study, the extent to which the findings can be generalized is limited. Computational filtering was needed because FACS-sorted repertoires could contain abundant contaminating clonotypes from the bulk population.

Synthesis of TCR cDNA relied on 5'RACE template switching, a step that introduced a universal primer site along with unique molecular identifiers. cDNA synthesis was primed from both the TCR alpha and TCR beta constant segments. Two PCR steps were used to amplify libraries, with sample barcodes and sequencing adapters being added in the second step. Sequencing of libraries was done on Illumina HiSeq 2500 (2x100 bp) or NovaSeq (2x150 bp). The source study handled its data this way. Reads were demultiplexed and collapsed into UMI consensus sequences with MIGEC, and V(D)J alignment was performed with MiXCR. Clonotypes responding to the vaccine were identified with edgeR on replicate PBMC samples, with the criteria of FDR below 0.01 and a log2 fold change above 5 up to day 15. Each bulk clonotype was labeled CD4 or CD8 based on which sequenced repertoire, CD4 or CD8, contained the clonotype at higher abundance. TCRdb itself trimmed the public reads at Q25 with fastp, ran MiXCR and retained productive beta chains. Each entry merges the rows of one CDR3 protein and shows their most common DNA and genes. Here the V and J calls rest on TCRdb's processing, not on the authors' analysis. This sample holds roughly 120,000 distinct CDR3 sequences; 6.5% to 9% were observed only once. The ten largest clones capture approximately 3% of the sample.

Many counts were recorded for this clonotype. Its antigen remains unidentified. Base qualities are not recorded, but no much larger clone differs from it by a single base. The CDR3 numbers 14 residues from cysteine through phenylalanine. The DNA shown is the 42-base CDR3, in frame from base 1. Trimming accounts for 5 bases at V and 7 bases at J, while the number of junction bases matched to no gene is 3. CDR1 is given as SGHDN and CDR2 as FVKESK, both from the germline V gene. In light of the paper, this sample's treatment or condition label describes: live attenuated yellow fever vaccine strain. A standard Ficoll-Paque protocol was used to isolate PBMCs from peripheral blood. CD4 and CD8 T-cell fractions were isolated with Dynabeads CD4 and CD8 positive selection kits. RNA was extracted with TriZol from bulk PBMCs, CD4 and CD8 fractions, and dextramer-positive and dextramer-negative fractions.

Sequencing used CD4+ T cells sorted from PBMCs, obtained more than 35 days after the first yellow fever vaccination. The chain is encoded by TRBV14 joined to TRBJ1-4; 11 bases in the middle match TRBD1. The TCR comes from a man between 18 and 29 years old who received the YFV17D yellow fever vaccine. The DNA sequence reads TGTGCCAGCAGCGTAGGGACAGGGGGTGAAAAACTGTTTTTT. This codes for CASSVGTGGEKLFF.